This T cell receptor beta chain was sequenced during a study of identical twins. Study-level points and caveats: The same donors were not followed; conclusions instead depended on cross-sectional statistical analysis.

The CDR3 has 13 amino acids. The V gene end was trimmed by 6 bases and the J gene end by 14 bases; junction bases not matched to a gene: 15. TCRdb redid the calling of the 5' RACE reads with MiXCR, one entry per CDR3 protein. Among roughly 490,000 distinct CDR3 sequences listed, 14% were seen once. This clonotype was found many times. Its matching antigen is unknown. These same records also appear under a second study, on yellow fever vaccine responses in identical twins.

The sample consisted of CD4+ T cells sorted from blood. This TCR derives from a woman aged 18-30 years in good health. The chain has TRBV12-3 or TRBV12-4 and TRBJ2-5; 7 bases are a match to TRBD2. The CDR3 here is CASRGGGGTKYYF. DNA of the CDR3: TGTGCCAGCAGGGGCGGGGGTGGTACTAAATATTACTTC.